The rows below give T cell receptor beta chains drawn from one sample of a study of T-cell reconstitution after alpha-beta-depleted transplantation in children. TCRdb used MiXCR to reprocess the PCR reads, holding one entry per CDR3 protein. The sample shows 250,000 to 400,000 distinct CDR3 sequences, approximately 23% of them seen only once. Sequencing used PBMCs, mostly from graft donor cells, obtained 180 days after TCRalphabeta/CD19-depleted stem cell transplant. These receptors came from a male patient younger than 18 who had a stem cell transplant for acute lymphoblastic leukemia, so the T cells may come from the graft donor. CDR3s include the opening cysteine and the closing phenylalanine or tryptophan. The D gene is left open where the match is weak. Rows may omit the clone size; those that give it use once, few, many or a size class.

V gene	D gene	J gene	clone size	CDR3 protein	CDR3 DNA
TRBV20-1	TRBD2	TRBJ2-7	NA	CSAMPGLAGSSQYF	TGCAGTGCTATGCCGGGACTAGCGGGATCGTCGCAGTACTTC
TRBV12-5	NA	TRBJ1-1	NA	CASGFGRMNTEAFF	TGTGCTAGTGGTTTCGGACGGATGAACACTGAAGCTTTCTTT
TRBV5-6	NA	TRBJ2-7	few	CASRTFGGSEAPYEQYF	TGTGCCAGCAGGACTTTCGGCGGCAGCGAGGCCCCTTACGAGCAGTACTTC
TRBV9	NA	TRBJ2-3	NA	CASSVDPSRDTQYF	TGTGCCAGCAGCGTAGATCCCAGTCGGGATACGCAGTATTTT
TRBV4-2	NA	TRBJ1-6	NA	CASTSGVLGGYNSPLHF	TGTGCCAGCACCTCGGGAGTTCTCGGGGGCTATAATTCACCCCTCCACTTT
TRBV6-1	NA	TRBJ2-7	few	CASSEHITGVDEQYF	TGTGCCAGCAGTGAACATATTACGGGGGTGGACGAGCAGTACTTC
TRBV7-7	NA	TRBJ2-1	NA	CASSLGSGVYNEQFF	TGTGCCAGCAGCTTAGGTTCAGGCGTCTACAATGAGCAGTTCTTC
TRBV5-1	TRBD1	TRBJ1-3	NA	CASSLGFGVLGTAPDSGNTIYF	TGCGCCAGCAGCTTGGGATTCGGTGTGTTGGGGACAGCACCTGACTCTGGAAACACCATATATTTT
TRBV21-1	NA	TRBJ1-1	few	CASSKVINPNTEAFF	TGTGCCAGCAGCAAAGTGATAAACCCAAACACTGAAGCTTTCTTT
TRBV20-1	TRBD2	TRBJ2-3	few	CSARDWGGVADTQYF	TGCAGTGCTAGAGATTGGGGGGGAGTAGCAGATACGCAGTATTTT